The TCR beta chain under discussion was sequenced for a study of blood T cell repertoires in COVID-19. Profiled with immunoSEQ multiplex PCR; TCRdb holds only in-frame clones, not every one. The table includes more than 150,000 clones, roughly 80% detected once. Cohorts were based on clinical histories the participants reported. Donors in Cohort 3 counted as recovered after two negative PCRs, clearance, or symptom resolution. Germline V gene sequence: CDR1 MNHEY, CDR2 SVGAGI. The ends lost 6 bases at V and 4 bases at J; junction bases unmatched: 1. The CDR3 extends over 13 amino acids. The clonotype was recovered from a woman aged 45-59 years who had recovered from COVID-19. Sequenced: PBMCs or T cells enriched from blood (not recorded which). V usage is TRBV6-5 and J usage is TRBJ2-7, with 12 bases matching TRBD1. The CDR3 here is CASRGQGAYEQYF. Here the CDR3 DNA reads TGTGCCAGCAGGGGACAGGGGGCTTACGAGCAGTACTTC.